This T cell receptor (beta chain) was obtained from a study of Graves' ophthalmopathy and Graves' hyperthyroidism. Study-wide results and limits: A model of 13 signatures distinguished ophthalmopathy from stable hyperthyroidism at around 91% sensitivity and 70% to 84% specificity. As the model predicted ophthalmopathy progression, it achieved a sensitivity of about 71% and a specificity of around 76%.

The CDR3 contains 15 residues. CDR1 is MGHRA and CDR2 is YSYEKL in the germline V gene. Between the trimmed V and J ends, which lost 3 bases and 4 bases, there was a span of 13 bases. This clonotype was picked up a small number of times. Its antigen is unknown. The authors amplified TCR beta CDR3 regions, and they did so from RNA transcripts for repertoire sequencing. The library came from an HTBI-primed first-round RT-PCR and a second-round multiplex PCR. One entry per CDR3 protein, called by TCRdb with MiXCR from the multiplex PCR reads. The sample holds more than 300,000 distinct CDR3 sequences, approximately 15% seen once.

The sample taken for sequencing was peripheral blood. The clonotype was recovered from a woman under 30 with stable Graves' hyperthyroidism. This chain joins TRBV4-1 and TRBJ1-5; no firm D call. CDR3 amino acids: CASSHPGIGNQPQHF. In DNA form, the CDR3 reads TGCGCCAGCAGCCACCCAGGTATTGGAAATCAGCCCCAGCATTTT.